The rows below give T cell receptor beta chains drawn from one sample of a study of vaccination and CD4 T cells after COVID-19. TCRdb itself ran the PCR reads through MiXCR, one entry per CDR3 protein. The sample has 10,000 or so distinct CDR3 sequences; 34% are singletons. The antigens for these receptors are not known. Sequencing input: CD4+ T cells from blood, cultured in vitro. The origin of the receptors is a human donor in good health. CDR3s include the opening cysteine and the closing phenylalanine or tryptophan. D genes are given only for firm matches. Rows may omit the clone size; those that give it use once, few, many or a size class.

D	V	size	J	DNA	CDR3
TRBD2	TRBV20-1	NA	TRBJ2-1	TGCAGTGTACTAGCGGGAGGTTCCTACAATGAGCAGCTCTTC	CSVLAGGSYNEQLF
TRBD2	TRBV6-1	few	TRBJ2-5	TGTGCCAGCGTTAATCTAGCGGAAGAGACCCAGTACTTC	CASVNLAEETQYF
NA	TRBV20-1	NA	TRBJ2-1	TGCAGCCCAATGAGCTCTGGAGGGGGCACCTACAATGAGCAGTTCTTC	CSPMSSGGGTYNEQFF
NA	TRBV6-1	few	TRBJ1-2	TGTGCCAGCATGGGGGGCGACAGGTCTTTTAACTATGGCTACACCTTC	CASMGGDRSFNYGYTF
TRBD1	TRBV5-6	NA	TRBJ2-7	TGTGCCAGCAGCAAGGACAGGGGGCTCTCCTACGAGCAGTACTTC	CASSKDRGLSYEQYF
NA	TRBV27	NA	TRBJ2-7	TGTGCCAGCAGTTTATCCCCAGGGGCCTCCGTCTACGAGCAGTACTTC	CASSLSPGASVYEQYF
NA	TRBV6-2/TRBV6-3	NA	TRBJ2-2	TGTGCCAGCAACCAGCGAATGAACACCGGGGAGCTGTTTTTT	CASNQRMNTGELFF
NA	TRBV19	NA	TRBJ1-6	TGTGCCAGTAGTCGAGGGAGGGACGAACCTGTAAGAAATTCACCCCTCCACTTT	CASSRGRDEPVRNSPLHF
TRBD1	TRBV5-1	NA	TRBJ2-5	TGCGCCAGCAGCCCCGGGACAGGGGGGTACCAAGAGACCCAGTACTTC	CASSPGTGGYQETQYF
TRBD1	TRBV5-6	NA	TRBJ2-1	TGTGCCAGCAGCTGGACAGGGGTGGACGAGCAGTTCTTC	CASSWTGVDEQFF
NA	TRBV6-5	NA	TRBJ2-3	TGTGCCAGCAGTTACTCTGGGGGGAACACAGATACGCAGTATTTT	CASSYSGGNTDTQYF
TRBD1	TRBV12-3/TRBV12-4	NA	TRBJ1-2	TGTGCCAGCAGTCAAACAGGGGAGGACTATGGCTACACCTTC	CASSQTGEDYGYTF
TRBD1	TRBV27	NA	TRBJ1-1	TGTGCCAGCAGTTCGAGCCACCTCAGGACAGGGGGCGAATGGGCTTTCTTT	CASSSSHLRTGGEWAFF
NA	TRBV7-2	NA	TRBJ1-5	TGTGCCAGCAGCCCTTCGGGGGGCAATCAGCCCCAGCATTTT	CASSPSGGNQPQHF
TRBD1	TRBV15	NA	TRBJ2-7	TGTGCCACCAGCAGAGCTGCCCCGGGACAGGGGGCAGTTTTTTCCTACGAGCAGTACTTC	CATSRAAPGQGAVFSYEQYF
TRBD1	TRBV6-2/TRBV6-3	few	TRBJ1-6	TGTGCCAGCAGCCACGGGACTTATGGACAGGATAATTCACCCCTCCACTTT	CASSHGTYGQDNSPLHF
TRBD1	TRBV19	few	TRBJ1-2	TGTGCCAGTAGTATCTCAGAGACAGGGGGGACTGGCTACACCTTC	CASSISETGGTGYTF
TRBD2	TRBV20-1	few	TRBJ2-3	TGCAGTGCTAGTTTGGGACTAGCGGAAGATACGCAGTATTTT	CSASLGLAEDTQYF
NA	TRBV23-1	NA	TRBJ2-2	TGCGCCAGCAGTCCTCGTTGGGTTAAGCGCTCCGGGGAGCTGTTTTTT	CASSPRWVKRSGELFF
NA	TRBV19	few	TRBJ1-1	TGTGCCAGTAGTATACAGGATGGAACTGAAGCTTTCTTT	CASSIQDGTEAFF
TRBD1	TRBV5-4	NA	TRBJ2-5	TGTGCCAGCAGCTTCCCCCGCGGGGACAGGGGAGCAGAGACCCAGTACTTC	CASSFPRGDRGAETQYF
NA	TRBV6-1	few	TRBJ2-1	TGTGCCAGCAGTCGGGACTCTCAATATGAGCAGTTCTTC	CASSRDSQYEQFF
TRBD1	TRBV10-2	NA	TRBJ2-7	TGCGCCACGAAGGACAGGACCTACGAGCAGTACTTC	CATKDRTYEQYF
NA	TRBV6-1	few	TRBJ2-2	TGTGCCAGCAGTGAATTGGCGATGGGCGCCGGGGAGCTGTTTTTT	CASSELAMGAGELFF